One sample yielded the 32 T cell receptor beta chains listed below, sequenced in a study of blood T cell repertoires in COVID-19 (dated by TCRdb to the early 2020s). Libraries were made using the immunoSEQ multiplex PCR assay. The table comes from immuneACCESS by way of TCRdb, which keeps in-frame sequences with V and J called. Part of the clones is missing from these tables; in studies checked, under half for an unresolved V gene and the rest for unknown reasons. Within this sample are some 65,000 clones, with 93% of them counted one time only. The top ten clonotypes cover about 3% of the sample. Sequenced: peripheral blood. The source of these receptors is an older man with active COVID-19.

The genes are TRBV7-2 and TRBJ2-1; maybe TRBD2 (6 bases). The CDR3 consists of 13 residues. Between the trimmed V and J ends, which lost 6 bases and 7 bases, there was a span of 13 bases. The germline V gene has CDR1 SGHTA and CDR2 FQGNSA. This CDR3 is CASSIGGRNEQFF. The CDR3 DNA reads TGTGCCAGCAGTATCGGGGGTAGGAATGAGCAGTTCTTC. The full variable domain, in which reference TRBV7-2 and TRBJ2-1 provide the parts outside the CDR3, is GAGVSQSPSNKVTEKGKDVELRCDPISGHTALYWYRQSLGQGLEFLIYFQGNSAPDKSGLPSDRFSAERTGGSVSTLTIQRTQQEDSAVYLCASSIGGRNEQFFGPGTRLTVL.

The chain is built from TRBV10-2 and TRBJ2-3, with TRBD2 identical over 13 bases. Germline assignment: CDR1 WSHSY and CDR2 SAAADI. V lost 6 bases, J lost 4 bases, and 7 bases stayed unmatched. The CDR3 is 16 residues long. CDR3 in DNA: TGCGCCAGCAGCCTGACTAGCGGGGGGAGCTCAGATACGCAGTATTTT. This sequence encodes CASSLTSGGSSDTQYF.

This clone has only a few counts. CDR3 protein: CASFDRGSYNSPLHF. In DNA form, the CDR3 reads TGCGCCAGCTTCGACAGGGGTTCCTATAATTCACCCCTCCACTTT. V and J are TRBV10-2 and TRBJ1-6, with 8 positions matching TRBD1. The ends lost 8 bases at V and 1 base at J; junction bases unmatched: 4. The CDR3 runs 15 residues. The germline CDR1 and CDR2 sequences are WSHSY and SAAADI.

The rearrangement links TRBV10-3 to TRBJ2-7, with 7 bases aligning to TRBD1. The CDR3 spans 13 residues. Looked up from germline, CDR1 is ENHRY and CDR2 is SYGVKD. V lost 3 bases, J lost 1 base, and 0 bases stayed unmatched. For the CDR3, the DNA is TGTGCCATCAGTGACAGGGGGTCCTACGAGCAGTACGTC. Translated: CAISDRGSYEQYV.

This rearrangement joins TRBV7-3 to TRBJ2-3; possibly TRBD2 for D (6 bases). Trimming removed 0 bases from V and 4 bases from J, with 11 bases in between. The germline V gene has CDR1 SGHTA and CDR2 FQGTGA. The length of the CDR3 is 15 residues. The CDR3: CASSLTPSGADTQYF. The CDR3 DNA sequence: TGTGCCAGCAGCTTAACCCCCTCGGGGGCAGATACGCAGTATTTT.

The genes are TRBV6-5 and TRBJ2-1; D perhaps matches TRBD1 (6 bases). CDR1 is MNHEY and CDR2 is SVGAGI in the germline V gene. There are 14 residues in the CDR3. V was trimmed by 10 bases and J by 4 bases, leaving 17 bases between them. The chain's CDR3 is CATWGLSLYNEQFF. The CDR3, as DNA: TGTGCCACCTGGGGGCTTTCTTTATACAATGAGCAGTTCTTC.

In the case of this clone: Likely a read error: the CDR3 ends without its conserved phenylalanine or tryptophan. The chain links TRBV6-5 to TRBJ1-2, with D maybe TRBD1 (6 bases). Germline CDR1 is MNHEY and CDR2 is SVGAGI. Trimming pared 6 bases from V and 2 bases from J, leaving 10 bases between. The CDR3 covers 13 residues. Written as DNA, the CDR3 is TGTGCCAGCAGCCGCACAGGGAACTATGGCTACACCCTC. Protein product: CASSRTGNYGYTL.

The gene calls are TRBV5-6 and TRBJ2-6; D is unclear. V was clipped by 4 bases and J by 5 bases, with 7 bases between them. The germline gives CDR1 SGHDT, CDR2 YYEEEE. The CDR3 is made up of 13 amino acids. The CDR3 sequence: CASSPQRANVLTF. The CDR3 DNA is TGTGCCAGCAGCCCACAACGGGCCAACGTCCTGACTTTC.

The rearrangement uses TRBV6-1 and TRBJ2-3; 7 nucleotides agree with TRBD1. Per germline, CDR1 MNHNS and CDR2 SASEGT. The J segment lost 4 bases and the V segment lost 4 bases, leaving 17 bases of the junction unmatched. This CDR3 is 18 amino acids long. The chain's CDR3 is CASSARQGWDPVADTQYF. DNA for the CDR3: TGTGCCAGCAGTGCAAGACAGGGTTGGGACCCAGTTGCAGATACGCAGTATTTT.

This chain links TRBV19 with TRBJ1-1, with unresolved D. Germline V lookup: CDR1 LNHDA, CDR2 SQIVND (reference sequence). Trimming removed 5 bases at V and 0 bases at J, with 10 bases between. This CDR3 has 14 residues. In DNA form, the CDR3 reads TGTGCCAGTAGTTCCGGTGACATGAACACTGAAGCTTTCTTT. Its protein is CASSSGDMNTEAFF.

The CDR3 is CASSSTTGFPGYTF. CDR3 nucleotide sequence: TGTGCCAGCAGCTCAACGACAGGGTTTCCGGGCTACACCTTC. The chain is built from TRBV7-8 and TRBJ1-2, with 7 nucleotides matching TRBD1. The CDR3 is 14 residues long. The V and J ends lost 4 bases and 8 bases, in that order; junction bases with no gene match: 10. Germline V CDR1 and CDR2: SGHVS, FQNEAQ.

The chain links TRBV10-3 to TRBJ2-2; TRBD1 matches at 9 bases. CDR1 and CDR2 (germline): ENHRY, SYGVKD. With V trimmed by 5 bases and J by 6 bases, 10 bases remained unmatched. CDR3 length equals 16 residues. CDR3 protein: CAISPGQGFLAGELFF. The CDR3 nucleotides are TGTGCCATCAGTCCGGGACAGGGCTTTTTGGCCGGGGAGCTGTTTTTT.

CDR3 protein: CASSLIGGWYEQYF. The CDR3 DNA reads as TGTGCCAGCAGCTTGATAGGGGGCTGGTACGAGCAGTACTTC. The chain couples TRBV5-5 to TRBJ2-7, with TRBD1 matching over 7 bases. CDR3 length equals 14 residues. The V gene end was trimmed by 1 base and the J gene end by 4 bases; junction bases not matched to a gene: 5. Germline lookup yields CDR1 SGHKS and CDR2 YYEKEE (reference sequence).

The V and J genes are TRBV7-9 and TRBJ2-7; D not certain. The V end was cut by 1 base, the J end by 2 bases, with 9 bases between. This CDR3 has 14 residues. Looked up from germline, CDR1 is SEHNR and CDR2 is FQNEAQ (reference sequence). CDR3 protein: CASSLDPVPYEQYF. As DNA, the CDR3 is TGTGCCAGCAGCTTAGATCCGGTACCCTACGAGCAGTACTTC.

V usage is TRBV10-3 and J usage is TRBJ1-2, with 7 bases matching TRBD1. The CDR3 consists of 15 residues. V lost 0 bases to trimming and J lost 5 bases; unmatched junction nucleotides: 6. Germline CDR1 is ENHRY and CDR2 is SYGVKD. The CDR3 loop is CAISESGTERYGYTF. The CDR3 DNA follows: TGTGCCATCAGTGAGTCGGGGACAGAAAGATATGGCTACACCTTC.

The CDR3 reads CASSPGLAGAGVDTQYF. CDR3 DNA sequence: TGCGCCAGCAGCCCAGGACTAGCGGGGGCTGGGGTAGATACGCAGTATTTT. J is TRBJ2-3 and V is TRBV5-1; TRBD2 aligns across 13 bases. This CDR3 comprises 17 residues. V lost 4 bases to trimming and J lost 5 bases; unmatched junction nucleotides: 10. Germline V CDR1 and CDR2: SGHRS, YFSETQ.

The chain joins TRBV5-1 to TRBJ2-7; 10 positions agree with TRBD1. The CDR3 is 14 residues long. The V and J ends lost 7 bases and 3 bases, in that order; junction bases with no gene match: 7. From germline, CDR1 is SGHRS and CDR2 YFSETQ. This CDR3 reads CASLPGQGVYEQYF. CDR3 sequence (DNA): TGCGCCAGCCTACCCGGACAGGGGGTCTACGAGCAGTACTTC.

Notes on this clone: One end of the junction does not line up with germline, which may come from a read error. The chain uses TRBV7-7 and TRBJ2-7; the D gene is possibly TRBD2 (5 bases). CDR1 and CDR2 (germline): SSHAT, FNYEAQ (reference sequence). This CDR3 contains 13 residues. The CDR3 protein is CASSKGLDREQYF. In nucleotides, the CDR3 is TGTGCTAGCAGCAAAGGACTGGACCGCGAGCAGTACTTC.

The chain joins TRBV7-6 to TRBJ2-2; D is unresolved. V shed 2 bases and J shed 5 bases, with 12 bases lying between them. Germline V lookup: CDR1 SGHVS, CDR2 FNYEAQ. This CDR3 comprises 15 residues. DNA for the CDR3: TGTGCCAGCAGCTTAATGGCACAGAATACCGGGGAGCTGTTTTTT. Protein sequence: CASSLMAQNTGELFF.

The rearrangement uses TRBV29-1 and TRBJ2-7; weak D call: TRBD1 (7 bases). Trimming removed 6 bases at V and 0 bases at J, with 12 bases between. The CDR3 length is 13 residues. CDR1 is SQVTM, CDR2 ANQGSEA, per germline. As DNA, the CDR3 is TGCAGCGTGGAGGGACAGACCTCCTACGAGCAGTACTTC. This translates into CSVEGQTSYEQYF.

This clone was observed a handful of times. V usage is TRBV12-3 or TRBV12-4 and J usage is TRBJ1-2; tentatively, D is TRBD1 (5 bases). V lost 11 bases and J 7 bases, leaving 14 bases between the germline ends. CDR3 length equals 11 residues. CDR3 region: CASSGGRGYTF. DNA of the CDR3: TGTGCCTCCTCGGGGGGTCGTGGCTACACCTTC.

The chain has TRBV5-6 and TRBJ2-7, with 9 bases identical to TRBD1. V dropped 0 bases and J dropped 3; count of bases not matched to a gene: 1. Germline V gene data show CDR1 as SGHDT and CDR2 as YYEEEE. This CDR3 comprises 14 residues. DNA for the CDR3: TGTGCCAGCAGCTTGGGACAGGGGGTCTACGAGCAGTACGTC. This sequence encodes CASSLGQGVYEQYV.

V usage is TRBV6-2 or TRBV6-3 and J usage is TRBJ2-1, with D maybe TRBD2 (7 bases). CDR3 length equals 16 residues. In germline, CDR1 is MNHEY, CDR2 SVGEGT. V was pared by 7 bases and J by 0 bases, with 16 bases between. The CDR3 sequence: CASIPGGGASYNEQFF. CDR3 coding DNA: TGTGCCAGCATCCCTGGAGGGGGGGCCTCCTACAATGAGCAGTTCTTC.

This clone was seen once. This chain links TRBV2 with TRBJ2-3; 11 bases fit TRBD2. Germline V gene data show CDR1 as SNHLY and CDR2 as FYNNEI. The CDR3 is 16 amino acids. V dropped 7 bases and J dropped 0; count of bases not matched to a gene: 6. The DNA for the CDR3 is TGTGCCAGCAAGGCTAGCGGGGGGACAAGCACAGATACGCAGTATTTT. Translation: CASKASGGTSTDTQYF.

The chain joins TRBV7-8 to TRBJ2-2, with 7 bases aligning to TRBD2. Germline V gene lookup returns CDR1 SGHVS and CDR2 FQNEAQ. The CDR3 loop spans 18 amino acids. After removal of 2 bases from V and 0 bases from J, the junction contained 9 bases not matched to a gene. The CDR3 nucleotides read TGTGCCAGCAGCTTAAGAGCCAGCGGGGCCTCGAACACCGGGGAGCTGTTTTTT. Its protein is CASSLRASGASNTGELFF.

The chain is built from TRBV7-9 and TRBJ2-7, with D perhaps matching TRBD1 (6 bases). Trimming removed 1 base at V and 3 bases at J, with 13 bases between. The germline gives CDR1 SEHNR, CDR2 FQNEAQ (reference sequence). The CDR3 runs to 15 residues. CDR3 sequence: CASSLGNRDLYEQYF. In nucleotides, the CDR3 is TGTGCCAGCAGCTTAGGCAACAGGGACCTCTACGAGCAGTACTTC.

The V call is TRBV6-5, the J call TRBJ1-5; 10 bases fit TRBD1. Germline CDR1 MNHEY, CDR2 SVGAGI. The CDR3 consists of 15 residues. The ends lost 6 bases at V and 5 bases at J; junction bases unmatched: 7. The CDR3 region is CASRTGTGADQPQHF. CDR3 nucleotide sequence: TGTGCCAGCAGAACCGGGACAGGGGCCGATCAGCCCCAGCATTTT.

This chain joins TRBV7-9 and TRBJ2-1; 9 bases are shared with TRBD2. The V gene's germline CDR1 is SEHNR and CDR2 FQNEAQ (reference sequence). V trimming: 5 bases; J trimming: 3 bases; junction bases outside the gene matches: 8. The CDR3 spans 16 residues. The CDR3 DNA reads TGTGCCAGCAGCCCCCGCGGGGGGGCCGTCTACAATGAGCAGTTCTTC. It is translated as CASSPRGGAVYNEQFF.

This clone is medium-sized by share. The V call is TRBV6-4, the J call TRBJ2-1; 7 bases are shared with TRBD2. Trimming removed 0 bases from V and 4 bases from J; junction bases left unmatched: 6. The CDR3 runs 16 residues. Germline CDR1 and CDR2: MRHNA and SNTAGT. The CDR3 region is CASSDSGGDPYNEQFF. DNA for the CDR3: TGTGCCAGCAGTGACTCGGGGGGGGACCCTTACAATGAGCAGTTCTTC.

The rearrangement links TRBV5-6 to TRBJ2-7; tentatively, D is TRBD2 (5 bases). Germline CDR1 is SGHDT and CDR2 is YYEEEE. CDR3 size: 14 residues. Trimming shortened V by 2 bases and J by 2 bases, and 11 bases separated the two germline ends. DNA of the CDR3: TGTGCCAGCAGCTTTGAGGGTTCTCCCTACGAGCAGTACTTC. Translated: CASSFEGSPYEQYF. The full variable domain, with the rest looked up from reference TRBV5-6 and TRBJ2-7, is DAGVTQSPTHLIKTRGQQVTLRCSPKSGHDTVSWYQQALGQGPQFIFQYYEEEERQRGNFPDRFSGHQFPNYSSELNVNALLLGDSALYLCASSFEGSPYEQYFGPGTRLTVT.

The chain carries TRBV6-5 and TRBJ2-7, with 8 bases identical to TRBD1. V was clipped by 5 bases and J by 3 bases; unmatched bases: 3. The CDR3 has 13 residues. Germline lookup yields CDR1 MNHEY and CDR2 SVGAGI. The CDR3: CASSIGQGYEQYV. CDR3 coding DNA: TGTGCCAGCAGTATCGGACAGGGCTACGAGCAGTACGTC.

The V gene is TRBV5-1, the J gene TRBJ1-2; 7 nucleotides line up with TRBD1. J was trimmed by 8 bases and V by 0 bases; bases with no gene match: 4. The CDR3 loop spans 13 amino acids. CDR1 is SGHRS, CDR2 YFSETQ, per germline. CDR3 coding DNA: TGCGCCAGCAGCTTGGTAGGGGGCAGGGGCTACACCTTC. It is translated as CASSLVGGRGYTF.